The present TCR beta chain was sequenced within a study of shared clonotypes between healthy human individuals. Study details: Each donor contributed plates that comprised three CD4 naive, three CD4 memory, two CD8 naive and one CD8 memory.

This CDR3 has 18 residues. V lost 2 bases and J 0 bases, leaving 14 bases between the germline ends. The germline V gene has CDR1 MNHNS and CDR2 SASEGT. Libraries were prepared by immunoSEQ multiplex PCR; TCRdb keeps only in-frame clonotypes and omits some of them. The top ten hold under 2% of the sample, which has roughly 2.1 million clones, roughly 91% seen once. Terminally differentiated effector memory CD45RA+ cells were left out of the naive CD8 fraction, which was CD45RO-negative and positively selected for CCR7. The material sequenced was naive CD8+ T cells from PBMCs. The sequence derives from a man between 18 and 29 years old in good health. Some clones in this sample may be carry-over from other donors' samples. The rearrangement uses TRBV6-1 and TRBJ2-6, with D tentatively TRBD1 (6 bases). The CDR3 sequence: CASSENREIFSGANVLTF. CDR3 nucleotide sequence: TGTGCCAGCAGTGAAAACAGGGAAATTTTCTCTGGGGCCAACGTCCTGACTTTC.